Listed below are T cell receptor beta chains from one sample, sequenced in a study of blood T cell repertoires in COVID-19. The repertoire was sequenced with immunoSEQ multiplex PCR; TCRdb's copy has only in-frame clones and lacks some. The table records about 100,000 clones, 85% of them present only once. The sequenced sample was peripheral blood. These receptors all stem from a woman aged 70-85 years with active or convalescent COVID-19. CDR3s include the opening cysteine and the closing phenylalanine or tryptophan. The D gene is left open where the match is weak. The listing skips clone size in some rows; elsewhere it reads once, few, many or a size class.

D,V,size,J,CDR3,DNA
TRBD1,TRBV28,-,TRBJ1-2,CASSYAGTAYGYTF,TGTGCCAGCAGTTACGCCGGGACAGCATATGGCTACACCTTC
-,TRBV5-5,-,TRBJ1-5,CASSLASGDQPQHF,TGTGCCAGCAGCTTGGCCTCGGGGGATCAGCCCCAGCATTTT
-,TRBV2,-,TRBJ1-6,CASSERGRPWTSPLHF,TGTGCCAGCAGTGAAAGGGGCCGCCCGTGGACTTCACCCCTCCACTTT
-,TRBV3-1/TRBV3-2,few,TRBJ2-3,CASSQAQRDTQYF,TGTGCCAGCAGCCAAGCGCAGCGGGATACGCAGTATTTT
-,TRBV10-1,-,TRBJ1-2,CASRDSNYGYTF,TGCGCCAGCAGGGACAGCAACTATGGCTACACCTTC
TRBD1,TRBV5-1,-,TRBJ2-5,CASSLVGTGGETQYF,TGCGCCAGCAGCTTGGTTGGGACAGGGGGAGAGACCCAGTACTTC
TRBD1,TRBV3-1/TRBV3-2,-,TRBJ2-6,CASSQGTGCTSGANVLTF,TGTGCCAGCAGCCAAGGGACAGGATGTACCTCTGGGGCCAACGTCCTGACTTTC
-,TRBV5-1,-,TRBJ2-3,CASSSTSLGGTQYF,TGCGCCAGCAGCTCTACCTCCCTAGGAGGTACGCAGTATTTT
-,TRBV10-3,many,TRBJ1-6,CAISENQARSNSPLHF,TGTGCCATCAGTGAGAATCAAGCGAGGAGCAATTCACCCCTCCACTTT
-,TRBV11-2,once,TRBJ2-7,CASSLVSGGPYEQYF,TGTGCCAGCAGCTTAGTTTCCGGGGGACCCTACGAGCAGTACTTC
-,TRBV19,-,TRBJ2-6,CASSIGAGANVLTF,TGTGCCAGTAGTATAGGAGCTGGGGCCAACGTCCTGACTTTC
-,TRBV21-1,few,TRBJ1-3,CASNSRDSVVDSGNTIYF,TGTGCCAGCAACAGTAGGGACAGCGTTGTTGACTCTGGAAACACCATATATTTT
TRBD2,TRBV19,-,TRBJ2-5,CASSPETRLAGHQETQYF,TGTGCCAGTAGTCCGGAGACAAGACTAGCGGGGCACCAAGAGACCCAGTACTTC
TRBD1,TRBV28,-,TRBJ1-2,CASSALQGKSDYGYTF,TGTGCCAGCAGTGCCCTACAGGGGAAGTCGGACTATGGCTACACCTTC
-,TRBV7-9,-,TRBJ1-4,CASSLFINGDTNEKLFF,TGTGCCAGCAGCTTATTCATTAACGGAGACACTAATGAAAAACTGTTTTTT
-,TRBV9,-,TRBJ2-1,CASSVGSSYNEQFF,TGTGCCAGCAGCGTAGGGAGCTCCTACAATGAGCAGTTCTTC
-,TRBV29-1,few,TRBJ2-1,CSAASAVYNEQFF,TGCAGCGCTGCTAGCGCGGTTTACAATGAGCAGTTCTTC
-,TRBV7-9,once,TRBJ1-4,CASSRPVRDINEKLFF,TGTGCCAGCAGCCGACCGGTTCGGGACATTAATGAAAAACTGTTTTTT
-,TRBV20-1,-,TRBJ1-2,CSASEGRKYGYTF,TGCAGTGCTAGTGAGGGCCGGAAATATGGCTACACCTTC
-,TRBV28,once,TRBJ2-1,CASSPRSGWANEQFF,TGTGCCAGCAGCCCCAGGTCGGGGTGGGCCAATGAGCAGTTCTTC
-,TRBV5-1,-,TRBJ1-5,CASSLDGDSNQPQHF,TGCGCCAGCAGCTTGGACGGAGATAGCAATCAGCCCCAGCATTTT
TRBD2,TRBV30,-,TRBJ2-1,CAWRGRLGLAGGNEQFF,TGTGCCTGGAGAGGGCGCTTGGGACTAGCGGGTGGGAATGAGCAGTTCTTC
TRBD2,TRBV7-2,-,TRBJ2-3,CASSPQGGLAGLSDTQYF,TGTGCCAGCAGCCCCCAGGGAGGACTAGCGGGTTTGTCGGATACGCAGTATTTT
TRBD1,TRBV3-1/TRBV3-2,-,TRBJ1-5,CASSQGQGRQPQHF,TGTGCCAGCAGCCAAGGACAGGGTCGGCAGCCCCAGCATTTT
-,TRBV19,-,TRBJ1-2,CASSMGQFYGYTF,TGTGCCAGTAGTATGGGGCAGTTCTATGGCTACACCTTC
TRBD1,TRBV19,-,TRBJ2-5,CASSPRTGRGQETQYF,TGTGCCAGTAGTCCACGGACAGGGAGAGGTCAAGAGACCCAGTACTTC
TRBD1,TRBV14,-,TRBJ1-2,CASSQDGQGYYGYTF,TGTGCCAGCAGCCAGGATGGACAGGGTTACTATGGCTACACCTTC
TRBD2,TRBV5-1,once,TRBJ2-5,CASSLSGNQETQYF,TGCGCCAGCAGCTTGAGCGGGAACCAAGAGACCCAGTACTTC
TRBD1,TRBV2,-,TRBJ1-2,CASRTQGTYGYTF,TGTGCCAGCAGAACACAGGGGACCTATGGCTACACCTTC
-,TRBV6-2/TRBV6-3,-,TRBJ1-5,CASSYSGQPQHF,TGTGCCAGCAGTTACTCCGGGCAGCCCCAGCATTTT
-,TRBV7-9,few,TRBJ2-3,CASSLGGAYTDTQYF,TGTGCCAGCAGCTTAGGCGGGGCGTACACAGATACGCAGTATTTT
TRBD2,TRBV3-1/TRBV3-2,-,TRBJ2-7,CASKRVAGSYEQYF,TGTGCCAGCAAACGAGTAGCGGGGAGCTACGAGCAGTACTTC
-,TRBV2,-,TRBJ1-5,CASSEPPVLGLSNQPQHF,TGTGCCAGCAGTGAACCCCCGGTCCTTGGGCTCAGCAATCAGCCCCAGCATTTT
TRBD1,TRBV29-1,few,TRBJ2-7,CSVRGDRGREQYF,TGCAGCGTACGGGGGGACAGGGGGCGCGAGCAGTACTTC
-,TRBV27,-,TRBJ1-4,CASSSRQTNEKLFF,TGTGCCAGCAGTTCCCGACAGACTAATGAAAAACTGTTTTTT
TRBD1,TRBV5-5,few,TRBJ2-7,CASTAPGQGIYEQYF,TGTGCCAGCACTGCACCGGGACAGGGTATCTACGAGCAGTACTTC
-,TRBV28,-,TRBJ2-5,CASKGSMGETQYF,TGTGCCAGCAAGGGGTCCATGGGGGAGACCCAGTACTTC
-,TRBV9,-,TRBJ2-7,CASSVGVSDPYEQYF,TGTGCCAGCAGCGTAGGTGTTAGCGACCCCTACGAGCAGTACTTC
TRBD1,TRBV7-3,-,TRBJ2-2,CASSPNGQGNTGELFF,TGTGCCAGCAGCCCCAACGGACAGGGGAACACCGGGGAGCTGTTTTTT
TRBD2,TRBV18,-,TRBJ2-5,CASSPLLAGADTKETQYF,TGTGCCAGCTCACCACTTCTAGCGGGGGCCGACACTAAAGAGACCCAGTACTTC
-,TRBV28,-,TRBJ2-3,CASSGGTPDTQYF,TGTGCCAGCAGTGGAGGGACCCCAGATACGCAGTATTTT
TRBD1,TRBV7-8,-,TRBJ1-1,CASSLGQGAEAFF,TGTGCCAGCAGCTTAGGACAGGGGGCTGAAGCTTTCTTT
TRBD2,TRBV4-2,-,TRBJ2-7,CASSPASPVSGALYEQYF,TGTGCCAGCAGCCCAGCCAGCCCAGTTAGCGGGGCCCTGTACGAGCAGTACTTC
-,TRBV28,few,TRBJ1-2,CASKQGQNYGYTF,TGTGCCAGCAAACAAGGACAGAACTATGGCTACACCTTC
-,TRBV7-3,few,TRBJ1-5,CASSSQGDQPQHF,TGTGCCAGCAGCTCCCAGGGTGATCAGCCCCAGCATTTT
-,TRBV6-5,-,TRBJ1-6,CASSYEGNLYNSPLHF,TGTGCCAGCAGTTACGAGGGAAATCTCTATAATTCACCCCTCCACTTT
-,TRBV14,-,TRBJ1-3,CASSQEQVGSGNTIYF,TGTGCCAGCAGCCAAGAACAGGTCGGCTCTGGAAACACCATATATTTT
-,TRBV28,-,TRBJ1-2,CASSAPTGTGPDGYTF,TGTGCCAGCAGTGCGCCTACAGGTACCGGGCCGGATGGCTACACCTTC
TRBD1,TRBV7-6,-,TRBJ2-5,CASSVDREETQYF,TGTGCCAGCAGCGTGGACAGGGAAGAGACCCAGTACTTC
-,TRBV28,few,TRBJ1-6,CASTPSGYNSPLHF,TGTGCCAGCACTCCTTCGGGGTATAATTCACCCCTCCACTTT
TRBD1,TRBV6-2/TRBV6-3,-,TRBJ2-7,CASSSQRDRGQEQYF,TGTGCCAGCAGCTCGCAGAGGGACAGGGGGCAAGAGCAGTACTTC
TRBD1,TRBV7-9,few,TRBJ2-2,CASSLGQGLGAGELFF,TGTGCCAGCAGCTTAGGACAGGGCCTTGGTGCCGGGGAGCTGTTTTTT
-,TRBV11-2,once,TRBJ1-4,CASSLERGAYEKLFF,TGTGCCAGCAGCTTAGAACGGGGGGCGTATGAAAAACTGTTTTTT
-,TRBV5-1,-,TRBJ2-5,CASSPGQSRETQYF,TGCGCCAGCAGCCCCGGACAGAGCCGCGAGACCCAGTACTTC
-,TRBV23-1,-,TRBJ2-1,CASSQSYGTSLAFDEQFF,TGCGCCAGCAGTCAATCTTATGGGACTTCTTTGGCATTTGATGAGCAGTTCTTC
-,TRBV21-1,-,TRBJ2-2,CASSKGIRGGELFF,TGTGCCAGCAGCAAAGGAATACGCGGCGGGGAGCTGTTTTTT
TRBD2,TRBV30,-,TRBJ2-7,CAWHRTGLAPTYEQYF,TGTGCCTGGCACCGCACAGGACTAGCGCCGACCTACGAGCAGTACTTC